Presented here are 30 T cell receptor beta chains from one specimen sequenced in a study of T cell repertoires in cytomegalovirus infection. TCRdb reprocessed the reads with MiXCR, giving one entry per CDR3 protein. The sample contains some 480,000 distinct CDR3 sequences, 33% of which appear only once. No antigen is known for these receptors. Sample: cultured PBMCs, taken from culture after CMV antigen stimulation. The receptor source for this set is a human donor in good health (CMV status not recorded). Some clones in this sample may be carry-over from other donors' samples.

V and J are TRBV23-1 and TRBJ2-7, with TRBD1 identical over 7 bases. TRBV23-1 is noted as an ORF with a role that remains uncertain. Trimming cost V 2 bases and J 2 bases; bases outside gene matches: 6. This CDR3 has 15 amino acids. CDR3 in DNA: TGCGCCAGCAGTCAAGGGGACAGACATACCTACGAGCAGTACGTC. This encodes CASSQGDRHTYEQYV.

The chain links TRBV23-1 to TRBJ2-1; D ambiguous. TRBV23-1 is known as an ORF, though its function is uncertain. The V and J ends lost 8 bases and 5 bases respectively, with 19 bases between them. The CDR3 consists of 15 residues. CDR3 loop: CASPNPGLLDNEQFF. For the CDR3, the DNA is TGCGCCAGCCCCAACCCCGGTCTGCTGGACAATGAGCAGTTCTTC.

V and J are TRBV12-5 and TRBJ2-2; 8 bases are shared with TRBD2. The CDR3 is 15 residues long. Unmatched junction bases numbered 9, after V lost 5 bases and J lost 7 bases. The germline V gene has CDR1 LGHNT and CDR2 FRNRAP. CDR3 in amino acids: CASGPPGGKVGELFF. The DNA for the CDR3 is TGTGCTAGTGGTCCCCCGGGGGGGAAGGTCGGGGAGCTGTTTTTT.

The chain recombines TRBV7-4 with TRBJ2-1, with 9 bases that match TRBD2. Unmatched junction bases numbered 9, after V lost 5 bases and J lost 7 bases. CDR1 is SGHVT and CDR2 is SQSDAQ in the germline V gene. There are 15 residues in the CDR3. In DNA, the CDR3 is TGTGCCAGCAGCGTACTAGCGGGCCAGGGAAATGAGCAGTTCTTC. Translating it yields CASSVLAGQGNEQFF.

This clonotype was counted between two and nine times. The chain combines TRBV11-2 with TRBJ2-5; D uncertain. This CDR3 has 13 residues. V gave up 0 bases and J gave up 7 bases, with 9 bases separating them. Germline V CDR1 and CDR2: SGHAT, FQNNGV. The CDR3 sequence is CASSLEPLGTQYF. The CDR3 DNA follows: TGTGCCAGCAGCTTAGAGCCTCTCGGGACCCAGTACTTC.

The V gene is TRBV6-2 or TRBV6-3, the J gene TRBJ2-1; D tentatively reads TRBD1 or TRBD2 (5 bases each). Trimming pared 8 bases from V and 6 bases from J, leaving 20 bases between. The CDR3 loop spans 15 amino acids. Germline V gene lookup returns CDR1 MNHEY and CDR2 SVGEGT. CDR3 residues: CASLFRDPERNEQFF. Here the CDR3 DNA reads TGTGCCAGCCTCTTCCGGGACCCCGAACGCAATGAGCAGTTCTTC.

The rearrangement links TRBV12-3 or TRBV12-4 to TRBJ2-7, with 10 bases identical to TRBD2. V shed 5 bases and J 2 bases; nucleotides not matched to a gene: 9. The CDR3 runs 16 residues. DNA of the CDR3: TGTGCCAGCAGTCCAGTCGGGACTAGCGAAGCCTACGAGCAGTACGTC. This gives the protein CASSPVGTSEAYEQYV.

The rearrangement joins TRBV30 to TRBJ2-1, with TRBD2 identical over 12 bases. V trimming: 2 bases; J trimming: 9 bases; junction bases outside the gene matches: 5. Germline V gene lookup returns CDR1 GTSNPN and CDR2 SVGIG (reference sequence). The CDR3 length is 14 residues. CDR3 sequence: CAWSPSGRAPEQFF. The CDR3 DNA is TGTGCCTGGAGTCCTAGCGGGAGGGCCCCTGAGCAGTTCTTC.

This clonotype appeared a few times. This chain connects TRBV4-1 to TRBJ2-1, with 12 positions matching TRBD2. V lost 3 bases to trimming and J lost 8 bases; unmatched junction nucleotides: 8. CDR3 length equals 16 residues. CDR1 is MGHRA and CDR2 is YSYEKL in the germline V gene. The CDR3 region is CASSHILAGGPDEQFF. The CDR3 DNA is TGCGCCAGCAGCCATATTCTAGCGGGAGGGCCCGATGAGCAGTTCTTC.

The gene calls are TRBV19 and TRBJ2-6; D gene uncertain. Trimming removed 8 bases from V and 0 bases from J, with 14 bases in between. The CDR3 runs to 16 residues. Germline loops: CDR1 LNHDA, CDR2 SQIVND (reference sequence). For the CDR3, the DNA is TGTGCCAGTCAACGGGCTTCGCCCTCTGGGGCCAACGTCCTGACTTTC. This codes for CASQRASPSGANVLTF.

At least ten counts were recorded for this clonotype. The chain uses TRBV7-2 and TRBJ1-3; D is ambiguous. Trimming left V 2 bases short and J 4 bases short, with 12 bases between. CDR3 size: 15 residues. CDR1 SGHTA and CDR2 FQGNSA come from the germline V gene. The CDR3 protein is CASSLSPGGGNTIYF. CDR3 nucleotides: TGTGCCAGCAGCTTATCCCCCGGTGGGGGAAACACCATATATTTT.

The sample holds a few counts of this clonotype. The chain recombines TRBV4-1 with TRBJ1-2; D might be TRBD1 (5 bases). V was shortened by 6 bases and J by 5 bases, with 13 bases between the two germline ends. The CDR3 sequence is 13 residues long. Looked up from germline, CDR1 is MGHRA and CDR2 is YSYEKL. The CDR3 here is CASRHNQGYGYTF. The CDR3 coding sequence is TGCGCCAGCAGACACAATCAGGGTTATGGCTACACCTTC.

This clonotype was counted ten times or more. The genes are TRBV12-3 or TRBV12-4 and TRBJ2-3; no clear D. V dropped 7 bases and J dropped 4 bases, with 6 bases sitting between them. CDR3 length: 11 residues. The CDR3 DNA is TGTGCCAGCAACAGAGCAGATACGCAGTATTTT. Protein product: CASNRADTQYF.

In regard to this clonotype: A clone one base away is much larger, so this may be a read error. V gene TRBV7-2 combines with J gene TRBJ2-3, with 8 bases matching TRBD1. CDR1 SGHTA and CDR2 FQGNSA come from the germline V gene. J lost 4 bases, V lost 5 bases, and 8 bases had no gene match. This CDR3 is built from 15 residues. The CDR3 region is CASSPTGVIPDTQYF. The CDR3 DNA is TGTGCCAGCAGCCCGACAGGGGTTATCCCAGATACGCAGTATTTT.

J is TRBJ1-4 and V is TRBV7-9; 8 nucleotides line up with TRBD1. The CDR3 contains 19 residues. V trimming: 0 bases; J trimming: 0 bases; junction bases outside the gene matches: 9. The germline CDR1 and CDR2 sequences are SEHNR and FQNEAQ (reference sequence). CDR3 residues: CASSLAPPGQASTNEKLFF. For the CDR3, the DNA is TGTGCCAGCAGCTTAGCGCCACCGGGACAGGCCTCAACTAATGAAAAACTGTTTTTT.

The chain combines TRBV7-6 with TRBJ1-4; D call uncertain. V was shortened by 1 base and J by 11 bases, with 11 bases between the two germline ends. The CDR3 sequence is 13 residues long. Germline V gene lookup returns CDR1 SGHVS and CDR2 FNYEAQ. The CDR3 DNA sequence: TGTGCCAGCAGCTTAGAAGTACCGGGGAAACTGTTTTTT. It yields the protein CASSLEVPGKLFF.

This clonotype occurred a few times. The V gene is TRBV27, the J gene TRBJ2-1; 8 bases map to TRBD2. The CDR3 has 16 amino acids. Germline trimming cut 2 bases from V and 2 bases from J; bases unmatched to any gene: 5. Germline V gene lookup returns CDR1 MNHEY and CDR2 SMNVEV (reference sequence). CDR3 DNA sequence: TGTGCCAGCAGTTTAAGAGCGGGAGAGGCCTACAATGAGCAGTTCTTC. It translates to CASSLRAGEAYNEQFF.

This clonotype was seen a few times. The gene calls are TRBV7-2 and TRBJ2-3; the D is unclear. Between the trimmed V and J ends, which lost 5 bases and 5 bases, there was a span of 5 bases. CDR3 length equals 11 residues. CDR1 and CDR2 from the germline V gene are SGHTA and FQGNSA. CDR3 nucleotide sequence: TGTGCCAGCAGCCGGATAGATACGCAGTATTTT. This translates into CASSRIDTQYF.

Many counts were recorded for this clonotype. The chain uses TRBV7-8 and TRBJ2-4, with unresolved D. CDR1 SGHVS and CDR2 FQNEAQ come from the germline V gene. The CDR3 has 15 amino acids. Trimming took off 5 bases at V and 0 bases at J, with 11 bases between the two ends. Written as DNA, the CDR3 is TGTGCCAGCAGCCGAGACGGATTAGCCAAAAACATTCAGTACTTC. Protein: CASSRDGLAKNIQYF.

A word on this clonotype: An end of the junction differs from the germline gene, which may be a read error. This chain links TRBV19 with TRBJ1-1, with D possibly matching TRBD1 (6 bases). This CDR3 region has 14 residues. CDR1 and CDR2 (germline): LNHDA, SQIVND (reference sequence). The CDR3 loop reads CASSPGGGGTDAFF. DNA for the CDR3: TGTGCCAGTAGCCCAGGAGGGGGTGGCACTGATGCTTTCTTT.

This clonotype appeared many times. This chain uses TRBV7-2 with TRBJ2-3; D is perhaps TRBD2 (5 bases). Trimming removed 4 bases at V and 3 bases at J, with 14 bases between. The CDR3 loop spans 15 amino acids. Germline V gene sequence: CDR1 SGHTA, CDR2 FQGNSA. CDR3 nucleotides: TGTGCCAGCAGCTGGGCCCGGGGTAGTACAGATACGCAGTATTTT. It yields the protein CASSWARGSTDTQYF.

This chain links TRBV7-2 with TRBJ2-1, with D perhaps matching TRBD1 or TRBD2 (6 bases each). CDR1 is SGHTA, CDR2 FQGNSA, per germline. CDR3 length: 16 residues. V was cut by 5 bases and J by 0 bases, with 14 bases left in between. The CDR3 region has the DNA TGTGCCAGCAGCATTACAGGAGGGGGCTCCTACAATGAGCAGTTCTTC. This gives the protein CASSITGGGSYNEQFF.

This clonotype turned up a few times. The chain combines TRBV4-1 with TRBJ2-5; TRBD2 agrees at 11 bases. J gave up 7 bases and V 0 bases, and 10 bases lay outside the gene matches. CDR1 is MGHRA and CDR2 is YSYEKL in the germline V gene. This CDR3 contains 17 residues. CDR3 sequence reads: CASSQDPGTSGGRTQYF. Here the CDR3 DNA reads TGCGCCAGCAGCCAAGATCCCGGGACTAGCGGTGGGAGGACCCAGTACTTC.

The chain couples TRBV7-1 to TRBJ1-3; a weak D match, TRBD1 (6 bases). TRBV7-1 counts as an open reading frame of uncertain function. The V and J ends lost 5 bases and 8 bases respectively, with 16 bases between them. This CDR3 region has 14 residues. The CDR3, as DNA: TGTGCCAGCAGCGCCGGACAGTACGGTGACACCATATATTTT. Its protein is CASSAGQYGDTIYF.

This clonotype was seen only a few times. The rearrangement links TRBV6-8 to TRBJ1-2; D remains ambiguous. V lost 6 bases to trimming and J lost 8 bases, with 10 bases between them. CDR3 length equals 11 residues. In germline, CDR1 is MNHGY, CDR2 SAAAGT. CDR3 DNA: TGTGCCAGCAGAGACATATGGGGCTACACCTTC. Amino acid sequence: CASRDIWGYTF.

The chain links TRBV6-1 to TRBJ2-1; D call uncertain. V was cut by 7 bases and J by 0 bases, with 10 bases left in between. Per the germline V gene, CDR1 is MNHNS and CDR2 is SASEGT. This CDR3 spans 14 amino acids. The CDR3 DNA sequence: TGTGCCAGCACCCCCGAACTCTCCTACAATGAGCAGTTCTTC. Encoded protein: CASTPELSYNEQFF.

To note about this clonotype: A junction boundary mismatches the germline segment, possibly from a read error. V gene TRBV5-1 combines with J gene TRBJ2-3, with 9 bases matching TRBD1. Germline CDR1 and CDR2: SGHRS and YFSETQ. There are 15 residues in the CDR3. Here the CDR3 DNA reads TGTGCCAGCAGCTCGGGACAGGGAGGCACAGATACGCAGTATTTT. It specifies CASSSGQGGTDTQYF.

V usage is TRBV19 and J usage is TRBJ1-2; D is uncertain. Germline V gives CDR1 LNHDA, CDR2 SQIVND (reference sequence). The CDR3 runs to 11 residues. V lost 1 base to trimming and J lost 10 bases, with 7 bases between them. The CDR3 region is CASSIVDTYTF. The CDR3 DNA is TGTGCCAGTAGTATAGTGGATACCTACACCTTC.

Written as DNA, the CDR3 is TGTGCCAGCAGTTGGACCCGGCCCTGGGAGACCCAGTACTTC. Its translation is CASSWTRPWETQYF. The gene calls are TRBV27 and TRBJ2-5; D remains ambiguous. Germline assignment: CDR1 MNHEY and CDR2 SMNVEV (reference sequence). The CDR3 loop spans 14 amino acids. Trimming cost V 4 bases and J 5 bases, with 14 bases left between them.

This clonotype has only a few counts. The rearrangement joins TRBV7-6 to TRBJ2-7; tentative D call: TRBD1 (6 bases). Germline CDR1 and CDR2: SGHVS and FNYEAQ. Trimming shortened V by 5 bases and J by 2 bases, and 13 bases separated the two germline ends. The CDR3 totals 14 residues. The CDR3 nucleotides are TGTGCCAGCAGCCCGTCCGGGACACCCTACGAGCAGTACGTC. This translates into CASSPSGTPYEQYV.